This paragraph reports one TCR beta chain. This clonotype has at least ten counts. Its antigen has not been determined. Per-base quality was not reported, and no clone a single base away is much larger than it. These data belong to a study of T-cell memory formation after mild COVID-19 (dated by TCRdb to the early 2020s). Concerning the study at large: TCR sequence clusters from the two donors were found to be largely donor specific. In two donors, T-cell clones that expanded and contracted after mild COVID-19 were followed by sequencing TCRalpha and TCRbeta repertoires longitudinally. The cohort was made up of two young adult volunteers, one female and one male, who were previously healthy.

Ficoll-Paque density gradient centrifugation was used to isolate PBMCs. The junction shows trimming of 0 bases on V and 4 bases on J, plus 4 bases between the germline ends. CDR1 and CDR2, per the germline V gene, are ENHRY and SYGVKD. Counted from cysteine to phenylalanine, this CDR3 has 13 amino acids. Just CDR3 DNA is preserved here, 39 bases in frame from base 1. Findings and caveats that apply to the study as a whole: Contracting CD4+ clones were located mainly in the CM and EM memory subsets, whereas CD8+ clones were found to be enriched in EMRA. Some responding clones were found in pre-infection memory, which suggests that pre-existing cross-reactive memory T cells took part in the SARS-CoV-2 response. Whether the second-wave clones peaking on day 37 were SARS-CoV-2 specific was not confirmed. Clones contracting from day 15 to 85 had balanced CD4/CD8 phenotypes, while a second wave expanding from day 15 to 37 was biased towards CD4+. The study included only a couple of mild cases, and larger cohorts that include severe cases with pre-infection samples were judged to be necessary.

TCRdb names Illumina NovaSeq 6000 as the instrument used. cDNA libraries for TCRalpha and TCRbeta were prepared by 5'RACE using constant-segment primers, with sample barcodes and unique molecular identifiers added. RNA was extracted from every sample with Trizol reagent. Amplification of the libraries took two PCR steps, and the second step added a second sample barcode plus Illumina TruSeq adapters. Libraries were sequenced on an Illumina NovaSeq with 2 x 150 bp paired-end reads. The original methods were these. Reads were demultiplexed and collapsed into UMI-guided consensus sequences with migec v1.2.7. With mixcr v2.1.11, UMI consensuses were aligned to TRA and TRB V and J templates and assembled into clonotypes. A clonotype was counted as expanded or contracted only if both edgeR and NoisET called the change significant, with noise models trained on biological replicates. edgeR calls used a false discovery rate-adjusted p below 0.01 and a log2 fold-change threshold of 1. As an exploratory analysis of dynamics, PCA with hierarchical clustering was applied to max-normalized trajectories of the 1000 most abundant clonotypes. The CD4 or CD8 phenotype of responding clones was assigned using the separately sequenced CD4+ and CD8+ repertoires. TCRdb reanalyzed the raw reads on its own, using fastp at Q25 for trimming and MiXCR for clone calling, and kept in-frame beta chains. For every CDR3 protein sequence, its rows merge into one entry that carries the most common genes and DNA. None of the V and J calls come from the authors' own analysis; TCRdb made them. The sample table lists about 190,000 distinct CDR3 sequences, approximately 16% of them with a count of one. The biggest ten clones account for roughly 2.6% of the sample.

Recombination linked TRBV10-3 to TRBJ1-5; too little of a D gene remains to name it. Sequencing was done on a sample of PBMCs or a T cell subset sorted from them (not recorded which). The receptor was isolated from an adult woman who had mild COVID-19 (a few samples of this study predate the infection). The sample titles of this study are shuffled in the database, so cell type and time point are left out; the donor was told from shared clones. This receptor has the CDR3 CAISESQNQPQHF. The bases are TGTGCCATCAGTGAGTCCCAAAATCAGCCCCAGCATTTT.